This passage covers 31 T cell receptor beta chains from one sample sequenced in a study of blood T cell repertoires in COVID-19. Repertoires were generated with immunoSEQ multiplex PCR, while TCRdb's copy carries only in-frame clones and drops some. The sample carries about 100,000 clones, around nine tenths recorded once. Sequenced sample: peripheral blood. Receptor source: a man between 70 and 80 years old with acute or convalescent COVID-19.

The chain combines TRBV18 with TRBJ1-4; a weak D match, TRBD1 (6 bases). Germline-derived CDR1 and CDR2 are KGHSH and LQKENI. Trimming removed 4 bases from V and 1 base from J, with 16 bases in between. The CDR3 extends over 17 amino acids. The CDR3 sequence: CASSRLQGMGTNEKLFF. CDR3 bases: TGTGCCAGCTCACGATTACAGGGCATGGGAACTAATGAAAAACTGTTTTTT. The complete variable domain, with remaining parts taken from reference TRBV18 and TRBJ1-4, reads NAGVMQNPRHLVRRRGQEARLRCSPMKGHSHVYWYRQLPEEGLKFMVYLQKENIIDESGMPKERFSAEFPKEGPSILRIQQVVRGDSAAYFCASSRLQGMGTNEKLFFGSGTQLSVL.

The chain has TRBV14 and TRBJ1-2, with a possible D match to TRBD1 (6 bases). This CDR3 contains 13 residues. The V end was cut by 4 bases, the J end by 1 base, with 7 bases between. The germline CDR1 and CDR2 sequences are SGHDN and FVKESK. For the CDR3, the DNA is TGTGCCAGCAGCCTACAGGGTAACTATGGCTACACCTTC. It encodes CASSLQGNYGYTF. Drawing the rest from reference TRBV14 and TRBJ1-2, the complete variable domain is EAGVTQFPSHSVIEKGQTVTLRCDPISGHDNLYWYRRVMGKEIKFLLHFVKESKQDESGMPNNRFLAERTGGTYSTLKVQPAELEDSGVYFCASSLQGNYGYTFGSGTRLTVV.

This sequence joins TRBV5-1 and TRBJ2-2, with TRBD2 matching 9 bases. The CDR3 runs 17 residues. V was clipped by 2 bases and J by 5 bases; unmatched bases: 10. Germline-derived CDR1 and CDR2 are SGHRS and YFSETQ. The DNA for the CDR3 is TGCGCCAGCAGCTTAGGTAGCGGGAGCGCGGGGACCGGGGAGCTGTTTTTT. Its protein product is CASSLGSGSAGTGELFF.

The rearrangement links TRBV29-1 to TRBJ1-3; TRBD1 agrees at 7 bases. The CDR3 runs to 13 residues. Trimming removed 5 bases from V and 3 bases from J; junction bases left unmatched: 4. The germline V gene encodes CDR1 SQVTM and CDR2 ANQGSEA. CDR3 amino acids: CSVLAGGGNTIYF. The CDR3 bases are TGCAGCGTTCTAGCAGGGGGTGGAAACACCATATATTTT.

The V call is TRBV5-1, the J call TRBJ2-5, with 9 bases identical to TRBD2. The CDR3 runs 17 residues. The trim removed 0 bases at V and 5 bases at J, leaving 11 bases unmatched. The V gene's germline CDR1 is SGHRS and CDR2 YFSETQ. The CDR3 coding sequence is TGCGCCAGCAGCTTGGAAAGGCGCGGGGGGGCCTCGGAGACCCAGTACTTC. Its protein is CASSLERRGGASETQYF.

The rearrangement uses TRBV11-3 and TRBJ2-7, with TRBD2 matching over 7 bases. Trimming removed 5 bases from V and 3 bases from J; junction bases left unmatched: 7. The CDR3 is 14 residues long. Germline-derived CDR1 and CDR2 are SGHNT and YENEEA. In DNA form, the CDR3 reads TGTGCCAGCAGCAGTGGGGGGGAGGACTACGAGCAGTACTTC. This gives the protein CASSSGGEDYEQYF.

The V gene is TRBV11-3, the J gene TRBJ1-2; tentative D call: TRBD1 (6 bases). CDR1 and CDR2 from the germline V gene are SGHNT and YENEEA. Trimming removed 1 base from V and 8 bases from J, with 14 bases in between. The CDR3 consists of 14 residues. This CDR3 reads CASSLGGGAVGYTF. CDR3 bases: TGTGCCAGCAGCTTAGGTGGGGGCGCTGTGGGCTACACCTTC.

V and J are TRBV7-3 and TRBJ2-2, with TRBD2 matching 7 bases. With V trimmed by 3 bases and J by 5 bases, 3 bases remained unmatched. The CDR3 is 14 amino acids. Germline loops: CDR1 SGHTA, CDR2 FQGTGA. In DNA form, the CDR3 reads TGTGCCAGCAGCTTCCGCGGGGGTACCGGGGAGCTGTTTTTT. As protein: CASSFRGGTGELFF.

J is TRBJ1-3 and V is TRBV3-1 (or the pseudogene TRBV3-2); D is unclear. The CDR3 loop spans 14 amino acids. In germline, CDR1 is LGHDT, CDR2 YNNKEL (reference sequence). The V end lost 6 bases, the J end lost 9 bases, and 18 bases lay between the germline ends. DNA of the CDR3: TGTGCCAGCAGGTTTCTTGCGGAGGATGGCACCATATATTTT. Translated: CASRFLAEDGTIYF.

The V call is TRBV25-1, the J call TRBJ2-7; tentative D call: TRBD2 (6 bases). Germline CDR1 MGHDK, CDR2 SYGVNS. The CDR3 is 17 amino acids. Deletions cut 0 bases from V and 2 bases from J, with 17 bases between. The CDR3: CASSEYSGAGTTYEQYF. The CDR3 DNA reads TGTGCCAGCAGTGAATATAGTGGAGCGGGCACCACCTACGAGCAGTACTTC.

The rearrangement uses TRBV10-2 and TRBJ2-3, with 13 bases aligning to TRBD2. Germline V gene lookup returns CDR1 WSHSY and CDR2 SAAADI. This CDR3 region has 15 residues. Trimming cost V 10 bases and J 6 bases; bases outside gene matches: 10. DNA for the CDR3: TGCGCCACCATCCGACTAGCGGGGGGAGGGGATACGCAGTATTTT. It codes for CATIRLAGGGDTQYF.

This sequence joins TRBV2 and TRBJ2-1; 8 positions agree with TRBD2. Germline V lookup: CDR1 SNHLY, CDR2 FYNNEI. The junction had 5 bases not matched to a gene; V was cut back by 3 bases and J by 7 bases. This CDR3 is 14 amino acids long. The CDR3 is CASSESGRGNEQFF. Written as DNA, the CDR3 is TGTGCCAGCAGTGAGAGCGGGAGAGGGAATGAGCAGTTCTTC.

The CDR3 DNA follows: TGTGCCAGCAGTCCCACTAGCGGGAGAAACAATGAGCAGTTCTTC. Its protein product is CASSPTSGRNNEQFF. The chain combines TRBV6-5 with TRBJ2-1; 11 positions agree with TRBD2. The CDR3 is 15 residues long. Germline V gene data show CDR1 as MNHEY and CDR2 as SVGAGI. J was trimmed by 5 bases and V by 5 bases; bases with no gene match: 5.

This clone was seen just once. J is TRBJ2-7 and V is TRBV4-3; 14 bases map to TRBD2. Looked up from germline, CDR1 is LGHNA and CDR2 is YSLEER. This CDR3 is built from 16 residues. V shed 4 bases, J shed 4 bases, and the junction held 6 bases outside the gene matches. CDR3 coding DNA: TGCGCCAGCAGCCGAGGGGGACTAGCGGGAGTTTACGAGCAGTACTTC. It codes for CASSRGGLAGVYEQYF.

The rearrangement links TRBV24-1 to TRBJ1-5, with D hard to call. Deletions cut 4 bases from V and 0 bases from J, with 6 bases between. The CDR3 consists of 14 residues. Germline CDR1 reads KGHDR; CDR2 reads SFDVKD. The CDR3 reads CATSDPNSNQPQHF. The CDR3 bases are TGTGCCACCAGTGACCCTAATAGCAATCAGCCCCAGCATTTT.

This chain connects TRBV5-4 to TRBJ1-1, with a tentative D call TRBD1 (5 bases). Trimming cost V 4 bases and J 1 base, with 11 bases left between them. This CDR3 contains 14 residues. CDR1 and CDR2 from the germline V gene are SGHNT and YYREEE (reference sequence). CDR3 amino acids: CASSPDRTNTEAFF. The CDR3 bases are TGTGCCAGCAGCCCTGACAGAACGAACACTGAAGCTTTCTTT.

V is TRBV7-2 and J is TRBJ2-1, with 10 bases lining up with TRBD1. Germline CDR1 and CDR2: SGHTA and FQGNSA. J lost 6 bases, V lost 6 bases, and 5 bases had no gene match. The CDR3 totals 14 residues. CDR3 sequence (DNA): TGTGCCAGCAGTCGGGACAGGGGACCCAATGAGCAGTTCTTC. Its translation: CASSRDRGPNEQFF.

This clone was detected a few times. The chain combines TRBV24-1 with TRBJ2-5; TRBD1 agrees at 8 bases. The CDR3 runs 16 residues. Germline V gives CDR1 KGHDR, CDR2 SFDVKD. V lost 0 bases, J lost 5 bases, and 7 bases stayed unmatched. The CDR3 DNA reads as TGTGCCACCAGTGATTTGTCACGGACAGGGCGGGAGACCCAGTACTTC. It specifies CATSDLSRTGRETQYF.

The chain is built from TRBV3-1 (or the pseudogene TRBV3-2) and TRBJ2-7, with D possibly TRBD1 on 6 matching bases. The CDR3 totals 15 residues. Between the trimmed V and J ends, which lost 5 bases and 5 bases, there was a span of 19 bases. Germline loops: CDR1 LGHDT, CDR2 YNNKEL (reference sequence). The CDR3 nucleotides read TGTGCCAGCAGCAAAGGGGCCGACAGGTTGGACGAGCAGTACTTC. It encodes CASSKGADRLDEQYF.

The chain carries TRBV7-9 and TRBJ2-1; TRBD2 matches at 11 bases. V dropped 0 bases and J dropped 8; count of bases not matched to a gene: 6. CDR1 and CDR2 from the germline V gene are SEHNR and FQNEAQ (reference sequence). This CDR3 is 16 amino acids long. CDR3 in amino acids: CASSLARLAGGDEQFF. The CDR3 DNA is TGTGCCAGCAGCTTAGCGCGGCTAGCGGGGGGAGATGAGCAGTTCTTC.

This chain uses TRBV6-5 with TRBJ1-1, with no clear D. The CDR3 spans 12 residues. Germline V gene sequence: CDR1 MNHEY, CDR2 SVGAGI. V shed 7 bases and J shed 6 bases, with 12 bases lying between them. The CDR3 region has the DNA TGTGCCAGCATATCGACTTTCTCTGAAGCTTTCTTT. It codes for CASISTFSEAFF.

The chain combines TRBV11-2 with TRBJ2-1, with 8 bases identical to TRBD2. The CDR3 totals 15 residues. Germline loops: CDR1 SGHAT, CDR2 FQNNGV. V trimming: 6 bases; J trimming: 3 bases; junction bases outside the gene matches: 7. DNA of the CDR3: TGTGCCAGCAGTCTTACTAGCGGCTTCTACAATGAGCAGTTCTTC. It yields the protein CASSLTSGFYNEQFF.

V usage is TRBV6-6 and J usage is TRBJ2-1; D call uncertain. Trimming took off 2 bases at V and 9 bases at J, with 5 bases between the two ends. This CDR3 has 11 amino acids. Germline lookup yields CDR1 MNHNY and CDR2 SVGAGI (reference sequence). For the CDR3, the DNA is TGTGCCAGCAGTTACGCGAGTGAGCAGTTCTTC. This encodes CASSYASEQFF.

The V call is TRBV11-3, the J call TRBJ2-3; the match to TRBD2 covers 10 bases. This CDR3 region has 16 residues. The junction had 6 bases not matched to a gene; V was cut back by 5 bases and J by 1 base. Germline assignment: CDR1 SGHNT and CDR2 YENEEA. The DNA for the CDR3 is TGTGCCAGCAGCACCGACCTAGCGGGGGGCACAGATACGCAGTATTTT. Translated, it gives CASSTDLAGGTDTQYF. Filled out from reference TRBV11-3 and TRBJ2-3, the complete variable domain reads EAGVVQSPRYKIIEKKQPVAFWCNPISGHNTLYWYLQNLGQGPELLIRYENEEAVDDSQLPKDRFSAERLKGVDSTLKIQPAELGDSAVYLCASSTDLAGGTDTQYFGPGTRLTVL.

The genes are TRBV6-6 and TRBJ1-3; D is unresolved. The V gene lost 4 bases and the J gene lost 3 bases, with 10 bases spanning the gap. CDR3 length: 14 residues. Germline-derived CDR1 and CDR2 are MNHNY and SVGAGI (reference sequence). The CDR3 spells CASSSRDNGNTIYF. CDR3 DNA: TGTGCCAGCAGTTCCCGCGACAATGGAAACACCATATATTTT.

This rearrangement joins TRBV5-1 to TRBJ2-1; possibly TRBD2 for D (6 bases). Deletions cut 0 bases from V and 2 bases from J, with 9 bases between. The germline gives CDR1 SGHRS, CDR2 YFSETQ. The CDR3 extends over 15 amino acids. Here the CDR3 reads CASSLGGLTYNEQFF. Written as DNA, the CDR3 is TGCGCCAGCAGCTTGGGGGGACTCACCTACAATGAGCAGTTCTTC.

The chain has TRBV5-1 and TRBJ2-5; 7 nucleotides agree with TRBD2. V gave up 3 bases and J gave up 4 bases; unmatched junction bases: 6. Germline-derived CDR1 and CDR2 are SGHRS and YFSETQ. The CDR3 is 14 amino acids. In DNA, the CDR3 is TGCGCCAGCAGCTCCGGGACTAAAATAGAGACCCAGTACTTC. It specifies CASSSGTKIETQYF.

This clone has only one observation. Here the CDR3 reads CASSLGGSYNEQFF. The CDR3 bases are TGTGCCAGCAGCTTGGGAGGCTCCTACAATGAGCAGTTCTTC. The chain couples TRBV5-6 to TRBJ2-1; no reliable D call. The CDR3 extends over 14 amino acids. Germline assignment: CDR1 SGHDT and CDR2 YYEEEE. Trimming removed 0 bases at V and 0 bases at J, with 4 bases between.

The rearrangement joins TRBV6-5 to TRBJ1-1, with TRBD1 matching 8 bases. The germline V gene has CDR1 MNHEY and CDR2 SVGAGI. The CDR3 has 15 amino acids. The trim removed 6 bases at V and 5 bases at J, leaving 11 bases unmatched. CDR3 in amino acids: CASRPSTGAKTEAFF. The CDR3 DNA is TGTGCCAGCAGACCCTCGACAGGGGCGAAGACTGAAGCTTTCTTT.

V gene TRBV5-8 combines with J gene TRBJ2-2; TRBD1 is a possible D gene (7 bases). The CDR3 spans 14 residues. Trimming stripped 7 bases from V and 0 bases from J, with 10 bases between. Germline V gene sequence: CDR1 SGHTS, CDR2 YDEGEE. In DNA form, the CDR3 reads TGTGCCAGCCAGGGGGGCGCGAACACCGGGGAGCTGTTTTTT. Protein: CASQGGANTGELFF.

V gene TRBV18 combines with J gene TRBJ2-7, with 12 bases fitting TRBD2. Germline assignment: CDR1 KGHSH and CDR2 LQKENI. This CDR3 is 17 amino acids long. V gave up 3 bases and J gave up 4 bases; unmatched junction bases: 10. The CDR3 DNA reads TGTGCCAGCTCACCGCTATCTCTAGCGGGGGGGCCATACGAGCAGTACTTC. This translates into CASSPLSLAGGPYEQYF.